Listed below are T cell receptor beta chains from one sample, sequenced in a study of Graves' ophthalmopathy and Graves' hyperthyroidism. MiXCR was run by TCRdb on the multiplex PCR reads, yielding one entry per CDR3 protein. The repertoire holds fewer than 600,000 distinct CDR3 sequences, with 13% to 15% as singletons. Sequenced material: blood. Receptors originate from a woman aged 25-40 years with Graves' ophthalmopathy. Both conserved end residues are part of each CDR3. D genes are given only for firm matches. Part of the rows lack a size; the others show once, few, many or a class for expanded clones.

>.|TRBV7-8|TRBD2|TRBJ2-5
TGTGCCAGCAGCTCCCCGGGACTAGCGGGAACGGGGTTCTTC
CASSSPGLAGTGFF
>many|TRBV6-5|TRBD1|TRBJ2-7
TGTGCCAGCAGTTACGCGAATCCGGGACAGGGTGCCTACGAGCAGTACTTC
CASSYANPGQGAYEQYF
>many|TRBV5-1|.|TRBJ2-7
TGCGCCAGCAGCTTCGCCAGGTCGCCCTACGAGCAGTACTTC
CASSFARSPYEQYF
>many|TRBV9|.|TRBJ1-1
TGTGCCAGCAGCGTAGAGGTGGCGGGTACTGAAGCTTTCTTT
CASSVEVAGTEAFF
>many|TRBV9|.|TRBJ2-7
TGTGCCAGCAGCGTAACCCCCCAGGGGCACCACGAGCAGTACTTC
CASSVTPQGHHEQYF
>many|TRBV19|.|TRBJ2-5
TGTGCCAGTAGTACCGTCCCAAACGGGGAGACCCAGTACTTC
CASSTVPNGETQYF
>.|TRBV13|.|TRBJ2-5
TGTGCCAGCAGCGGTGGACTACCAGGGGCCCAGTACTTC
CASSGGLPGAQYF
>many|TRBV30|.|TRBJ1-5
TGTGCCTGGAGCCCTAGGGGAGGTAGCAATCAGCCCCAGCATTTT
CAWSPRGGSNQPQHF
>many|TRBV15|.|TRBJ1-6
TGTGCCACCAGCAGAGACGAGACTTCACCCCTCCACTTT
CATSRDETSPLHF
>many|TRBV20-1|.|TRBJ2-7
TGCAGTGCTTGGACAGCTAAATCCTACGAGCAGTACTTC
CSAWTAKSYEQYF
>once|TRBV6-1|TRBD1|TRBJ1-5
TGTGCCACCCTGCAGGGGGAATCGCAGCCCCAGCATTTT
CATLQGESQPQHF
>.|TRBV4-1|.|TRBJ1-1
TGCGCCAGCAGCCAGGACTCGGACCTCAGGACTGAAGCTTTCTTT
CASSQDSDLRTEAFF
>many|TRBV6-5|TRBD1|TRBJ1-6
TGTGCCAGCAGTTCCCGACAGGGGGCATATTCACCCCTCCACTTT
CASSSRQGAYSPLHF
>many|TRBV28|.|TRBJ2-4
TGTGCCAGCAGTTACCACTTAGCCAAAAACATTCAGTACTTC
CASSYHLAKNIQYF
>.|TRBV11-2|TRBD1|TRBJ1-5
TGTGCCAGCAGCTTAGACCGGGACAGGGGCAATCAGCCCCAGCATTTT
CASSLDRDRGNQPQHF
>many|TRBV29-1|TRBD1|TRBJ1-5
TGCAGCGTTAAGACAGGGGACAATCAGCCCCAGCATTTT
CSVKTGDNQPQHF
>few|TRBV18|TRBD1|TRBJ1-5
TGTGCCAGCTCAGCCGGGACAGGGTCGCAGCCCCAGCATTTT
CASSAGTGSQPQHF
>.|TRBV11-2|.|TRBJ2-5
TGTGCCAGCAGCTTAGCCTCCACTAGTACCCAAGAGACCCAGTACTTC
CASSLASTSTQETQYF
>.|TRBV30|TRBD1|TRBJ1-5
TGTGCCTGGAGCCCCGGGACAGGGAATCAGCCCCAGCATTTT
CAWSPGTGNQPQHF
>many|TRBV27|TRBD2|TRBJ2-5
TGTGCCAGCAGTTTCGCGGGAGAGGGGGAGACCCAGTACTTC
CASSFAGEGETQYF
>many|TRBV24-1|.|TRBJ1-5
TGTGCCACCAGTGATTTACAGTCCAATCAGCCCCAGCATTTT
CATSDLQSNQPQHF
>many|TRBV4-1|.|TRBJ2-5
TGCGCCAGCAGCCAAGATTACAGGGGGGGGCAAGAGACCCAGTACTTC
CASSQDYRGGQETQYF
>many|TRBV6-1|TRBD2|TRBJ2-5
TGTGCCAGCAGTGAAGCGATAGCGGGGGGCGCCGTGGGAGAGACCCAGTACTTC
CASSEAIAGGAVGETQYF
>many|TRBV2|.|TRBJ1-1
TGTGCCAGCAGTGATGGGGCGCAAATGAACACTGAAGCTTTCTTT
CASSDGAQMNTEAFF
>.|TRBV20-1|.|TRBJ1-2
TGCAGTGCTCACCACCGGACTGCGATCTATGGCTACACCTTC
CSAHHRTAIYGYTF
>many|TRBV6-1|.|TRBJ2-7
TGTGCCAGCAGACCCCCCCGGACGGTCTACGAGCAGTACTTC
CASRPPRTVYEQYF
>many|TRBV7-2|.|TRBJ1-1
TGTGCCAGCAGCCCGGAATCATCGGGTATGAACACTGAAGCTTTCTTT
CASSPESSGMNTEAFF
>.|TRBV2|TRBD1|TRBJ1-2
TGTGCCAGCAGGGACAGGACCAACTATGGCTACACCTTC
CASRDRTNYGYTF
>many|TRBV4-1|TRBD1|TRBJ1-1
TGCGCCAGCAGCCAAGAGAACAGGGGGACCTACGTCGCTTTCTTT
CASSQENRGTYVAFF
>many|TRBV10-3|.|TRBJ1-1
TGTGCCACCTGGACGGGGGGGCGCGGTGGCACTGAAGCTTTCTTT
CATWTGGRGGTEAFF
>many|TRBV11-2|TRBD1|TRBJ2-5
TGTGCCAGCAGCCATGGAAGGGGGCTCCAAGAGACCCAGTACTTC
CASSHGRGLQETQYF
>many|TRBV20-1|.|TRBJ1-2
TGCAGTGCTCCAGAGGGTGGTGGTGGCTACACCTTC
CSAPEGGGGYTF
>few|TRBV11-2|TRBD1|TRBJ2-7
TGTGCCAGCAGCGAGATCCCGGGACAGGGGGCCGATACCGAACCCTACGAGCAGTACTTC
CASSEIPGQGADTEPYEQYF
>.|TRBV30|.|TRBJ1-1
TGTGCCTGGAGTGTATTTCAGATCGGAAACACTGAAGCTTTCTTT
CAWSVFQIGNTEAFF
>.|TRBV18|.|TRBJ1-1
TGTGCCAGCTCACAGTCAGGGAGGCGTAGACTGAACACTGAAGCTTTCTTT
CASSQSGRRRLNTEAFF
>many|TRBV12-3/TRBV12-4|.|TRBJ1-2
TGTGCCAGCAGTTTAGCCCGGGGGGCAAGGGGCTATGGCTACACCTTC
CASSLARGARGYGYTF
>.|TRBV2|TRBD2|TRBJ2-7
TGTGCCAGCAGTGTAAGAGCGGGAGACTACGAGCAGTACTTC
CASSVRAGDYEQYF
>many|TRBV6-2/TRBV6-3|TRBD1|TRBJ1-1
TGTGCCAGTCGGACAGGGCCGAACACTGAAGCTTTCTTT
CASRTGPNTEAFF
>.|TRBV5-1|.|TRBJ1-3
TGCGCCAGCAGCTTGGAGAGGCTCTCTGGAAACACCATATATTTT
CASSLERLSGNTIYF
>many|TRBV12-3/TRBV12-4|TRBD1|TRBJ1-1
TGTGCCAGCAGTTATGTTACAGGGGGCCGCGTGGGTTTCACTGAAGCTTTCTTT
CASSYVTGGRVGFTEAFF
>many|TRBV20-1|.|TRBJ2-5
TGCAGTGCCCGCGACTGGCGAAAAGAGACCCAGTACTTC
CSARDWRKETQYF
>many|TRBV20-1|.|TRBJ1-1
TGCAGTGCTAGAGGGCGAGGACAGACGAAGATGAACACTGAAGCTTTCTTT
CSARGRGQTKMNTEAFF
>many|TRBV7-2|.|TRBJ2-2
TGTGCCAGCAGCTTATTAGGGACCGACTCGACGGAGCTGTTTTTT
CASSLLGTDSTELFF
>many|TRBV15|.|TRBJ1-2
TGTGCCACCAGCAGAAACCTCAGGTCAGGGGTCGATGGCTACACCTTC
CATSRNLRSGVDGYTF
>many|TRBV10-3|.|TRBJ2-4
TGTGCCATCAGTGAGTCTAACAGAAGATTAGCCAAAAACATTCAGTACTTC
CAISESNRRLAKNIQYF
>many|TRBV12-3/TRBV12-4|TRBD1|TRBJ2-2
TGTGCCAGCAACGACAGGGGGCCCAACACCGGGGAGCTGTTTTTT
CASNDRGPNTGELFF
>.|TRBV20-1|.|TRBJ1-6
TGCAGTTCTAGCCCCGCAGTCCAATTTTATAATTCACCCCTCCACTTT
CSSSPAVQFYNSPLHF
>many|TRBV20-1|.|TRBJ2-1
TGCAGTGCTAGCCGCAGCTACAATGAGCAGTTCTTC
CSASRSYNEQFF
>many|TRBV7-2|TRBD2|TRBJ2-7
TGTGCCAGCAGCCAAATGAGGCTAGCGGGCTACGAGCAGTACTTC
CASSQMRLAGYEQYF
>many|TRBV5-1|.|TRBJ1-5
TGCGCCAGCAGCTTGGGTGACAAAAATCAGCCCCAGCATTTT
CASSLGDKNQPQHF
>many|TRBV12-3/TRBV12-4|TRBD1|TRBJ1-2
TGTGCCAGCAGTTCGACAGGGGGCCTTCGAGGCTACACCTTC
CASSSTGGLRGYTF
>many|TRBV12-3/TRBV12-4|.|TRBJ1-2
TGTGCCAGCAGTTTAGGACTTGGCTACACCTTC
CASSLGLGYTF
>many|TRBV6-5|.|TRBJ1-2
TGTGCCAGCAGACAGGGAGGGGCCTATGGCTACACCTTC
CASRQGGAYGYTF
>few|TRBV9|TRBD1|TRBJ1-2
TGTGCCAGCAGCGAGGAGTTCGGCAGGGGGAATGGCTACACCTTC
CASSEEFGRGNGYTF
>many|TRBV14|TRBD1|TRBJ1-1
TGTGCCAGCAGCACGGTCCGGGACAGGGTATATGCTTTCTTT
CASSTVRDRVYAFF
>few|TRBV3-1|.|TRBJ2-2
TGTGCCAGCAGACCTAGCGCCTTCACCGGGGAGCTGTTTTTT
CASRPSAFTGELFF
>many|TRBV6-5|.|TRBJ2-7
TGTGCCAGCATTTTCACCCTTCAGGGGACCTACGAGCAGTACTTC
CASIFTLQGTYEQYF
>many|TRBV6-1|.|TRBJ1-1
TGTGCCAGCAGTGAAGCGACGGAGGGCGATTTCTTT
CASSEATEGDFF
>many|TRBV19|.|TRBJ1-1
TGTGCCAGTGCCAGTCAAGGTGTGAACACTGAAGCTTTCTTT
CASASQGVNTEAFF
>many|TRBV4-1|.|TRBJ1-1
TGCGCCAGCAGTCAGGGGCCGAACACTGAAGCTTTCTTT
CASSQGPNTEAFF